The 30 T cell receptor beta chains below were found in one sample sequenced in a study of technical replicates of blood from several donors. Repertoires were generated with immunoSEQ multiplex PCR, while TCRdb's copy carries only in-frame clones and drops some. This table has just over 15,000 clones, 75% to 90% appearing once. Sample: PBMCs. These TCRs come from a human donor in good health.

The V gene is TRBV5-1, the J gene TRBJ1-5, with D perhaps matching TRBD1 (6 bases). The V end lost 1 base, the J end lost 0 bases, and 20 bases lay between the germline ends. Looked up from germline, CDR1 is SGHRS and CDR2 is YFSETQ. The CDR3 spans 19 residues. CDR3 protein: CASSLPDRRSEYSNQPQHF. The CDR3 DNA sequence: TGCGCCAGCAGCTTGCCTGACAGGAGGAGTGAATATAGCAATCAGCCCCAGCATTTT.

The chain joins TRBV10-3 to TRBJ1-3; no clear D gene. Germline-derived CDR1 and CDR2 are ENHRY and SYGVKD. The CDR3 sequence is 15 residues long. The V gene lost 6 bases and the J gene lost 2 bases, with 14 bases spanning the gap. The CDR3: CAIRMKRNTGNTIYF. The CDR3 region has the DNA TGTGCCATCAGGATGAAGAGGAACACTGGAAACACCATATATTTT.

The chain uses TRBV7-7 and TRBJ2-3, with 8 bases identical to TRBD2. This CDR3 comprises 15 residues. V lost 5 bases and J lost 3; bases outside the gene matches: 7. Germline lookup yields CDR1 SSHAT and CDR2 FNYEAQ (reference sequence). The CDR3 here is CASSPAGESTDTQYF. CDR3 bases: TGTGCCAGCAGCCCAGCGGGAGAGAGTACAGATACGCAGTATTTT.

The CDR3 DNA sequence: TGCGCCAGCAGCTGGGGGACAGGGTCGGGAAACACTGAAGCTTTCTTT. Translating it yields CASSWGTGSGNTEAFF. The rearrangement links TRBV5-1 to TRBJ1-1, with 9 nucleotides matching TRBD1. The CDR3 extends over 16 amino acids. The trim removed 3 bases at V and 2 bases at J, leaving 8 bases unmatched. The germline V gene has CDR1 SGHRS and CDR2 YFSETQ.

V usage is TRBV28 and J usage is TRBJ2-7, with D possibly matching TRBD1 (7 bases). The CDR3 is made up of 14 amino acids. V was pared by 3 bases and J by 4 bases, with 13 bases between. Looked up from germline, CDR1 is MDHEN and CDR2 is SYDVKM. The chain's CDR3 is CASSFAGQSYEQYF. CDR3 DNA: TGTGCCAGCAGTTTCGCGGGACAGAGTTACGAGCAGTACTTC.

This chain joins TRBV10-3 and TRBJ2-4; no definite D call. In germline, CDR1 is ENHRY, CDR2 SYGVKD. This CDR3 has 15 residues. V was trimmed by 3 bases and J by 0 bases, leaving 9 bases between them. The CDR3 region has the DNA TGTGCCATCAGTGACAGAAATCTAGCCAAAAACATTCAGTACTTC. Protein sequence: CAISDRNLAKNIQYF.

The chain has TRBV28 and TRBJ1-5; the D gene is possibly TRBD1 (6 bases). CDR1 MDHEN and CDR2 SYDVKM come from the germline V gene. This CDR3 has 14 amino acids. V dropped 5 bases and J dropped 9 bases, with 17 bases sitting between them. The CDR3: CASSVLRGGGPQHF. In DNA, the CDR3 is TGTGCCAGCAGTGTCCTCAGGGGTGGTGGGCCCCAGCATTTT.

The gene calls are TRBV6-5 and TRBJ2-7; TRBD2 aligns across 8 bases. This CDR3 comprises 14 residues. V lost 5 bases, J lost 9 bases, and 12 bases stayed unmatched. Germline V CDR1 and CDR2: MNHEY, SVGAGI. The CDR3 is CASSIAGSLRGQYF. CDR3 bases: TGTGCCAGCAGTATAGCGGGGTCCCTACGTGGGCAGTACTTC.

The chain joins TRBV29-1 to TRBJ1-1; perhaps TRBD1 as D (6 bases). The CDR3 is 16 amino acids. With 1 base removed from V and 5 bases from J, the gap between germline ends came to 20 bases. Germline V gene lookup returns CDR1 SQVTM and CDR2 ANQGSEA. In nucleotides, the CDR3 is TGCAGCGTTGAAGCCCCCCTAGAAAGGGGGGGGACTGAAGCTTTCTTT. It specifies CSVEAPLERGGTEAFF.

The count of this clone is one. V usage is TRBV5-6 and J usage is TRBJ2-7; 7 nucleotides match TRBD1. The V gene's germline CDR1 is SGHDT and CDR2 YYEEEE. The CDR3 totals 14 residues. V dropped 0 bases and J dropped 4; count of bases not matched to a gene: 4. CDR3 sequence reads: CASSLGQGRYEQYF. The CDR3, as DNA: TGTGCCAGCAGCTTGGGACAGGGCCGGTACGAGCAGTACTTC. Complete variable domain (other parts from reference TRBV5-6 and TRBJ2-7): DAGVTQSPTHLIKTRGQQVTLRCSPKSGHDTVSWYQQALGQGPQFIFQYYEEEERQRGNFPDRFSGHQFPNYSSELNVNALLLGDSALYLCASSLGQGRYEQYFGPGTRLTVT.

The chain uses TRBV7-2 and TRBJ2-5; a possible D gene is TRBD2 (6 bases). V was clipped by 5 bases and J by 5 bases, with 15 bases between them. Looked up from germline, CDR1 is SGHTA and CDR2 is FQGNSA. CDR3 length: 14 amino acids. The CDR3 nucleotides are TGTGCCAGCAGCCCGATCCGCCGGGGGGAGACCCAGTACTTC. Its protein is CASSPIRRGETQYF.

The rearrangement uses TRBV5-1 and TRBJ2-3; D is undetermined. This CDR3 has 15 amino acids. The V gene lost 4 bases and the J gene lost 0 bases, with 12 bases spanning the gap. The V gene's germline CDR1 is SGHRS and CDR2 YFSETQ. CDR3 protein: CASSPRGESTDTQYF. CDR3 nucleotide sequence: TGCGCCAGCAGCCCTCGTGGAGAAAGCACAGATACGCAGTATTTT.

The CDR3 loop is CASILAGGSEQFF. The CDR3 nucleotides are TGTGCCAGTATTCTAGCGGGAGGGAGTGAGCAGTTCTTC. V and J are TRBV19 and TRBJ2-1; 12 bases fit TRBD2. The germline V gene encodes CDR1 LNHDA and CDR2 SQIVND (reference sequence). This CDR3 comprises 13 residues. The V and J ends lost 7 bases and 9 bases, in that order; junction bases with no gene match: 4.

This rearrangement joins TRBV6-1 to TRBJ2-6, with 8 bases fitting TRBD1. CDR3 length: 19 residues. J was trimmed by 0 bases and V by 2 bases; bases with no gene match: 9. Germline CDR1 and CDR2: MNHNS and SASEGT. The CDR3 protein is CASSESGQAISSGANVLTF. As DNA, the CDR3 is TGTGCCAGCAGTGAATCGGGACAGGCTATCTCCTCTGGGGCCAACGTCCTGACTTTC.

The J gene is TRBJ2-7, the V gene TRBV7-2; 10 positions agree with TRBD1. Germline CDR1 SGHTA, CDR2 FQGNSA. This CDR3 comprises 13 residues. V was pared by 5 bases and J by 3 bases, with 1 base of the junction left unmatched. The CDR3 protein is CASSGTGVYEQYF. CDR3 nucleotides: TGTGCCAGCAGCGGGACAGGGGTCTACGAGCAGTACTTC. The complete variable domain, with remaining parts taken from reference TRBV7-2 and TRBJ2-7, reads GAGVSQSPSNKVTEKGKDVELRCDPISGHTALYWYRQSLGQGLEFLIYFQGNSAPDKSGLPSDRFSAERTGGSVSTLTIQRTQQEDSAVYLCASSGTGVYEQYFGPGTRLTVT.

CDR3 protein: CASWGGPYNEQFF. CDR3 nucleotides: TGTGCCAGCTGGGGGGGGCCCTACAATGAGCAGTTCTTC. The gene calls are TRBV6-1 and TRBJ2-1; D is perhaps TRBD2 (7 bases). Between the trimmed V and J ends, which lost 8 bases and 2 bases, there was a span of 10 bases. The CDR3 is made up of 13 amino acids. Germline CDR1 reads MNHNS; CDR2 reads SASEGT.

The chain combines TRBV29-1 with TRBJ1-3; 8 nucleotides agree with TRBD1. The V gene's germline CDR1 is SQVTM and CDR2 ANQGSEA. V lost 6 bases, J lost 0 bases, and 4 bases stayed unmatched. The CDR3 spans 14 residues. CDR3 sequence: CSVGQVGSGNTIYF. The CDR3 nucleotides are TGCAGCGTGGGACAGGTTGGCTCTGGAAACACCATATATTTT.

This clone appeared a few times. V usage is TRBV7-9 and J usage is TRBJ2-7, with 10 bases aligning to TRBD1. The germline CDR1 and CDR2 sequences are SEHNR and FQNEAQ (reference sequence). This CDR3 comprises 16 residues. V trimming: 6 bases; J trimming: 5 bases; junction bases outside the gene matches: 13. The CDR3 reads CASRLLSGQGIDEQYF. CDR3 DNA: TGTGCCAGCAGGCTCCTATCGGGACAGGGGATCGACGAGCAGTACTTC.

This rearrangement joins TRBV29-1 to TRBJ2-4; possible D gene TRBD2, 7 bases. Germline CDR1 SQVTM, CDR2 ANQGSEA. V gave up 8 bases and J gave up 6 bases, with 17 bases separating them. CDR3 length: 13 residues. CDR3 DNA: TGCAGCTTCAAAGGGGGGGGCCGAAACATTCAGTACTTC. Its translation is CSFKGGGRNIQYF.

This clone appeared a single time. The chain recombines TRBV14 with TRBJ2-7; D might be TRBD1 (6 bases). The germline V gene encodes CDR1 SGHDN and CDR2 FVKESK. This CDR3 has 15 residues. V lost 0 bases, J lost 3 bases, and 12 bases lay in between. CDR3 DNA sequence: TGTGCCAGCAGCCAAGATTATAGGGGGAGCTACGAGCAGTACTTC. This codes for CASSQDYRGSYEQYF.

The chain couples TRBV19 to TRBJ1-2; perhaps TRBD1 as D (6 bases). The length of the CDR3 is 15 residues. The germline V gene encodes CDR1 LNHDA and CDR2 SQIVND (reference sequence). With 5 bases removed from V and 3 bases from J, the gap between germline ends came to 16 bases. The CDR3 reads CASSLKGGVHYGYTF. The DNA for the CDR3 is TGTGCCAGTAGTCTCAAGGGGGGGGTGCACTATGGCTACACCTTC.

This chain uses TRBV5-1 with TRBJ1-2; TRBD1 matches 7 bases. Germline loops: CDR1 SGHRS, CDR2 YFSETQ. There are 14 residues in the CDR3. With 7 bases clipped from V and 3 bases from J, the junction kept 9 bases outside the gene matches. The CDR3 loop is CASSTGNWHYGYTF. CDR3 nucleotide sequence: TGCGCCAGCTCGACAGGGAATTGGCACTATGGCTACACCTTC.

The chain employs TRBV9 and TRBJ1-4; 7 nucleotides match TRBD1. The ends lost 4 bases at V and 6 bases at J; junction bases unmatched: 9. Per germline, CDR1 SGDLS and CDR2 YYNGEE. This CDR3 contains 15 residues. In DNA form, the CDR3 reads TGTGCCAGCAGCCTCTCGACAGGGCATGATGAAAAACTGTTTTTT. Translation: CASSLSTGHDEKLFF.

V is TRBV18 and J is TRBJ1-1, with a tentative D call TRBD1 (6 bases). V was shortened by 1 base and J by 1 base, with 10 bases between the two germline ends. CDR1 and CDR2 (germline): KGHSH, LQKENI. The CDR3 extends over 15 amino acids. The DNA of the CDR3 is TGTGCCAGCTCACCACGGGAGGGGGGGAACACTGAAGCTTTCTTT. The encoded protein is CASSPREGGNTEAFF.

The CDR3 DNA reads as TGTGCCTGGAATGGCCCGGGGATGAACACTGAAGCTTTCTTT. It specifies CAWNGPGMNTEAFF. The chain joins TRBV30 to TRBJ1-1; no firm D call. The germline V gene encodes CDR1 GTSNPN and CDR2 SVGIG (reference sequence). Trimming took 4 bases from V and 0 from J, leaving 12 bases between them. The CDR3 is made up of 14 amino acids.

The gene calls are TRBV4-2 and TRBJ2-7, with TRBD2 matching 9 bases. Per the germline V gene, CDR1 is LGHNA and CDR2 is YNFKEQ. V shed 0 bases, J shed 1 base, and the junction held 4 bases outside the gene matches. The CDR3 extends over 16 amino acids. In nucleotides, the CDR3 is TGTGCCAGCAGCCAAGAATTGGCGGGAGGGTCCTACGAGCAGTACTTC. Its translation: CASSQELAGGSYEQYF.

The gene calls are TRBV6-4 and TRBJ2-1; TRBD2 matches 10 bases. CDR3 length: 17 amino acids. Germline CDR1 and CDR2: MRHNA and SNTAGT. J gave up 7 bases and V 4 bases, and 13 bases lay outside the gene matches. The CDR3 DNA sequence: TGTGCCAGCAGTGTGATTAGCGGGAGGACCGCTATTAATGAGCAGTTCTTC. It codes for CASSVISGRTAINEQFF.

The J gene is TRBJ2-1, the V gene TRBV5-1; 12 nucleotides match TRBD2. Germline CDR1 SGHRS, CDR2 YFSETQ. The CDR3 covers 15 residues. With 3 bases clipped from V and 5 bases from J, the junction kept 3 bases outside the gene matches. The CDR3 DNA reads TGCGCCAGCAGCTCTGGACTAGCGGGGCACAATGAGCAGTTCTTC. Amino acid sequence: CASSSGLAGHNEQFF.

The chain links TRBV4-1 to TRBJ2-5; D might be TRBD2 (6 bases). The CDR3 spans 14 residues. Trimming cost V 5 bases and J 1 base, with 11 bases left between them. Germline lookup yields CDR1 MGHRA and CDR2 YSYEKL. The CDR3 DNA reads as TGCGCCAGCAGCGCGGGAATGATCCAAGAGACCCAGTACTTC. As protein: CASSAGMIQETQYF.

The CDR3 reads CATSRDGTGDSYEQYF. DNA for the CDR3: TGTGCCACCAGCAGAGATGGGACAGGGGATTCCTACGAGCAGTACTTC. The chain links TRBV15 to TRBJ2-7; 10 positions match TRBD1. The V segment lost 0 bases and the J segment 1 base; nucleotides outside the gene matches: 3. Germline V CDR1 and CDR2: LNHNV, YYDKDF (reference sequence). CDR3 length equals 16 residues.